This TCR beta chain was profiled in a study of cytomegalovirus exposure and HLA in healthy donors. Points from the study as a whole: Usually a TCR sequence was rare, but some public TCRs were found in many donors. Analyses of presence/absence relied on an assumption of roughly uniform sequencing depth across donors. In vitro experiments confirmed that three CMV-associated chains were specific for CMV antigens.

V lost 3 bases, J lost 8 bases, and 8 bases lay in between. Germline assignment: CDR1 DFQATT and CDR2 SNEGSKA (reference sequence). This CDR3 comprises 11 residues. The PCR used 60 Vbeta and 13 Jbeta primers. How the authors handled the data: Later work found 80 million or so unique TCR beta chains, with 10 million to 14 million shared. Sequenced by immunoSEQ multiplex PCR; TCRdb stores in-frame clones only, minus some. V and J calls and clone size are as listed in that table; D and trimming were resolved from the DNA. Of 200,000 or so clones listed, approximately 81% are singletons. This clone was seen once. What it binds is unknown.

The clonotype was recovered from a boy aged 10-17 years in good health and CMV-seronegative. V usage is TRBV20-1 and J usage is TRBJ2-1; D unclear. The sequencing input was PBMCs. The CDR3 nucleotides read TGCAGTGCTAGTAATCGCGATGAGCAGTTCTTC. Encoded protein: CSASNRDEQFF.